Listed here are 29 T cell receptor beta chains from one sample, sequenced in a study of identifying expanded T cells in peripheral blood. The data were produced by immunoSEQ multiplex PCR, yet TCRdb's version contains in-frame clones alone and is incomplete. This sample has tens of thousands of clones, with about four fifths found just once. The sample was blood. These receptor sequences come from a person between 18 and 75 years old in good health.

The V gene is TRBV5-5, the J gene TRBJ2-7, with 14 bases aligning to TRBD2. Per the germline V gene, CDR1 is SGHKS and CDR2 is YYEKEE (reference sequence). The CDR3 is 18 amino acids. V gave up 3 bases and J gave up 4 bases; unmatched junction bases: 12. CDR3 amino acids: CASSSWPGLAGARYEQYF. The CDR3 bases are TGTGCCAGCAGCTCCTGGCCGGGACTAGCGGGAGCTAGGTACGAGCAGTACTTC.

This sequence joins TRBV30 and TRBJ1-6; D gene unclear. The ends were cut back, 1 base at V and 0 bases at J, with 4 bases in the middle. The CDR3 runs 14 residues. Looked up from germline, CDR1 is GTSNPN and CDR2 is SVGIG (reference sequence). The CDR3: CAWSGGSYNSPLHF. The CDR3 DNA follows: TGTGCCTGGAGTGGAGGCTCCTATAATTCACCCCTCCACTTT.

This rearrangement joins TRBV28 to TRBJ2-7; TRBD1 might be the D (5 bases). Germline V gene lookup returns CDR1 MDHEN and CDR2 SYDVKM. CDR3 length: 14 residues. V gave up 6 bases and J gave up 3 bases, with 15 bases separating them. CDR3 bases: TGTGCCAGCAGGGGGCCCAGCGCGAACTACGAGCAGTACTTC. This translates into CASRGPSANYEQYF. The entire variable domain, with the rest obtained from reference TRBV28 and TRBJ2-7, is as follows: DVKVTQSSRYLVKRTGEKVFLECVQDMDHENMFWYRQDPGLGLRLIYFSYDVKMKEKGDIPEGYSVSREKKERFSLILESASTNQTSMYLCASRGPSANYEQYFGPGTRLTVT.

This sequence joins TRBV7-9 and TRBJ2-2; D unresolved. V was trimmed by 6 bases and J by 4 bases, leaving 6 bases between them. This CDR3 is 12 amino acids long. Germline V gene lookup returns CDR1 SEHNR and CDR2 FQNEAQ (reference sequence). CDR3 region: CASSSPTGELFF. For the CDR3, the DNA is TGTGCCAGCAGTTCCCCCACCGGGGAGCTGTTTTTT.

The chain links TRBV27 to TRBJ1-2; tentatively, D is TRBD1 (6 bases). CDR3 length equals 14 residues. Trimming took 0 bases from V and 6 from J, leaving 11 bases between them. Germline V gene lookup returns CDR1 MNHEY and CDR2 SMNVEV (reference sequence). The DNA of the CDR3 is TGTGCCAGCAGTTTATCGGGGGGGCTCAATGGCTACACCTTC. It yields the protein CASSLSGGLNGYTF.

This clone was picked up one time. The rearrangement joins TRBV6-1 to TRBJ2-1; D is ambiguous. Trimming shortened V by 7 bases and J by 2 bases, and 15 bases separated the two germline ends. CDR1 is MNHNS, CDR2 SASEGT, per germline. This CDR3 has 15 amino acids. The CDR3 reads CASIVERSTYNEQFF. In DNA, the CDR3 is TGTGCCAGCATAGTTGAGAGAAGCACCTACAATGAGCAGTTCTTC.

This chain connects TRBV10-3 to TRBJ1-3; D perhaps matches TRBD1 (5 bases). Between the trimmed V and J ends, which lost 6 bases and 7 bases, there was a span of 13 bases. Germline CDR1 is ENHRY and CDR2 is SYGVKD. The CDR3 runs 13 residues. The CDR3, as DNA: TGTGCCATCAGGTCGGACACGCGGAACACCATATATTTT. Amino acids: CAIRSDTRNTIYF.

The J gene is TRBJ2-1, the V gene TRBV9, with 7 bases that match TRBD1. This CDR3 contains 15 residues. Germline V lookup: CDR1 SGDLS, CDR2 YYNGEE. Trimming removed 0 bases from V and 9 bases from J; junction bases left unmatched: 9. CDR3 amino acids: CASSVEVGAGGEQFF. The CDR3 nucleotides read TGTGCCAGCAGCGTAGAGGTCGGAGCAGGGGGTGAGCAGTTCTTC.

V usage is TRBV5-1 and J usage is TRBJ2-3, with 7 positions matching TRBD1. Losses at the gene ends were 4 bases for V and 2 bases for J; bases not matched to a gene: 7. This CDR3 has 15 amino acids. The germline V gene has CDR1 SGHRS and CDR2 YFSETQ. Here the CDR3 reads CASSQDRSPTDTQYF. The DNA of the CDR3 is TGCGCCAGCAGCCAGGACAGGAGCCCCACAGATACGCAGTATTTT. Together with reference TRBV5-1 and TRBJ2-3, the CDR3 gives the full variable domain: KAGVTQTPRYLIKTRGQQVTLSCSPISGHRSVSWYQQTPGQGLQFLFEYFSETQRNKGNFPGRFSGRQFSNSRSEMNVSTLELGDSALYLCASSQDRSPTDTQYFGPGTRLTVL.

The chain couples TRBV4-3 to TRBJ1-1, with 7 bases aligning to TRBD1. Trimming at V came to 4 bases and at J to 0 bases, leaving 5 bases not matched to a gene. Germline V CDR1 and CDR2: LGHNA, YSLEER. CDR3 length equals 15 residues. Here the CDR3 reads CASSRGQFLNTEAFF. The CDR3 bases are TGCGCCAGCAGCCGGGGACAGTTTTTGAACACTGAAGCTTTCTTT.

The V and J genes are TRBV5-1 and TRBJ2-1; 8 nucleotides match TRBD1. The ends lost 2 bases at V and 0 bases at J; junction bases unmatched: 1. The CDR3 sequence is 15 residues long. In germline, CDR1 is SGHRS, CDR2 YFSETQ. The CDR3 protein is CASSFGQGSYNEQFF. The CDR3 DNA reads TGCGCCAGCAGCTTCGGACAGGGCTCCTACAATGAGCAGTTCTTC.

The chain couples TRBV4-1 to TRBJ1-3; 10 positions agree with TRBD1. The CDR3 spans 18 residues. Germline V gene sequence: CDR1 MGHRA, CDR2 YSYEKL. V lost 1 base, J lost 4 bases, and 10 bases stayed unmatched. As DNA, the CDR3 is TGCGCCAGCAGCCAAGGCAACCCCCGGGACAGGGGAGGAAACACCATATATTTT. Protein: CASSQGNPRDRGGNTIYF.

The rearrangement links TRBV9 to TRBJ1-1; D is unresolved. This CDR3 region has 15 residues. The germline V gene has CDR1 SGDLS and CDR2 YYNGEE. Trimming cost V 0 bases and J 5 bases, with 14 bases left between them. The CDR3 nucleotides are TGTGCCAGCAGCGTAGGTCCATCGACGGGGACTGAAGCTTTCTTT. It encodes CASSVGPSTGTEAFF.

V gene TRBV18 combines with J gene TRBJ1-1; 10 bases are shared with TRBD1. The V gene's germline CDR1 is KGHSH and CDR2 LQKENI. The CDR3 is made up of 15 amino acids. V was pared by 5 bases and J by 0 bases, with 3 bases of the junction left unmatched. This CDR3 reads CASSADRGLNTEAFF. CDR3 sequence (DNA): TGTGCCAGCTCAGCAGACAGGGGGCTGAACACTGAAGCTTTCTTT.

This rearrangement joins TRBV4-2 to TRBJ2-7; TRBD2 might be the D (5 bases). The CDR3 runs to 14 residues. V was trimmed by 4 bases and J by 7 bases, leaving 17 bases between them. Germline CDR1 reads LGHNA; CDR2 reads YNFKEQ. CDR3 region: CASSPGLRTLEQYF. CDR3 nucleotide sequence: TGTGCCAGCAGCCCCGGCCTGAGGACTTTGGAGCAGTACTTC.

This clone has only a few counts. The rearrangement joins TRBV7-3 to TRBJ1-1; D unclear. Germline V gives CDR1 SGHTA, CDR2 FQGTGA. The CDR3 covers 14 residues. V lost 6 bases and J 5 bases, leaving 16 bases between the germline ends. The CDR3 loop reads CASRNGPVETEAFF. The CDR3 DNA follows: TGTGCCAGCAGAAATGGCCCAGTGGAGACTGAAGCTTTCTTT.

The chain uses TRBV6-5 and TRBJ2-3; possible D gene TRBD2, 6 bases. In germline, CDR1 is MNHEY, CDR2 SVGAGI. V gave up 8 bases and J gave up 1 base, with 10 bases separating them. The CDR3 consists of 13 residues. In DNA form, the CDR3 reads TGTGCCAGCTGCGGGACCGGCACAGATACGCAGTATTTT. It translates to CASCGTGTDTQYF.

This clone turned up a few times. The V and J genes are TRBV6-5 and TRBJ2-1; D may correspond to TRBD1 or TRBD2 (5 bases each). The CDR3 has 15 residues. Germline V lookup: CDR1 MNHEY, CDR2 SVGAGI. Between the trimmed V and J ends, which lost 6 bases and 2 bases, there was a span of 14 bases. The CDR3 loop is CASRRTEGPYNEQFF. The DNA of the CDR3 is TGTGCCAGCAGACGCACAGAGGGACCCTACAATGAGCAGTTCTTC.

The J gene is TRBJ2-2, the V gene TRBV2; TRBD2 matches at 13 bases. Germline V lookup: CDR1 SNHLY, CDR2 FYNNEI. Trimming removed 6 bases from V and 5 bases from J; junction bases left unmatched: 6. The CDR3 has 16 residues. The CDR3 reads CASRQLAGGRTGELFF. In DNA form, the CDR3 reads TGTGCCAGCAGGCAACTAGCGGGGGGGCGAACCGGGGAGCTGTTTTTT.

The CDR3 loop reads CASSWTYEQYF. In nucleotides, the CDR3 is TGTGCCAGCAGTTGGACCTACGAGCAGTACTTC. The chain links TRBV6-1 to TRBJ2-7, with D uncertain. Germline CDR1 is MNHNS and CDR2 is SASEGT. Trimming removed 5 bases at V and 2 bases at J, with 4 bases between. CDR3 length: 11 amino acids.

The chain carries TRBV4-1 and TRBJ2-3; D might be TRBD2 (5 bases). CDR3 size: 15 residues. V lost 1 base to trimming and J lost 0 bases, with 8 bases between them. Germline CDR1 is MGHRA and CDR2 is YSYEKL. This chain's CDR3 is CASSQVRASTDTQYF. DNA of the CDR3: TGCGCCAGCAGCCAAGTGAGGGCGAGCACAGATACGCAGTATTTT.

V and J are TRBV5-4 and TRBJ2-1; 12 bases align to TRBD2. Looked up from germline, CDR1 is SGHNT and CDR2 is YYREEE (reference sequence). The length of the CDR3 is 12 residues. The trim removed 3 bases at V and 15 bases at J, leaving 4 bases unmatched. As DNA, the CDR3 is TGTGCCAGCAGCTCCTCGACTAGCGGGGGGTTCTTC. This sequence encodes CASSSSTSGGFF.

By sample fraction, this clone is medium-sized (0.01 to 0.1%). Sequence at one end of the junction differs from germline and may be a read error. V and J are TRBV13 and TRBJ1-2; D unclear. The CDR3 is 12 amino acids. Germline assignment: CDR1 PRHDT and CDR2 FYEKMQ (reference sequence). The CDR3 DNA follows: TGTGCCAGCAGCTCCTCAGGCACACAAACGGTCTTC. Translated: CASSSSGTQTVF.

The V gene is TRBV27, the J gene TRBJ2-7; possibly TRBD1 or TRBD2 for D (5 bases each). Trimming took off 4 bases at V and 13 bases at J, with 17 bases between the two ends. This CDR3 region has 12 residues. The germline CDR1 and CDR2 sequences are MNHEY and SMNVEV (reference sequence). Here the CDR3 DNA reads TGTGCCAGCAGTTCCCCCTCCAGGGAGAGCTACTTC. Protein: CASSSPSRESYF.

In this sample, this clone turned up a few times. V gene TRBV4-3 combines with J gene TRBJ1-4, with D perhaps matching TRBD1 (5 bases). Looked up from germline, CDR1 is LGHNA and CDR2 is YSLEER. The CDR3 covers 15 residues. Deletions cut 0 bases from V and 5 bases from J, with 10 bases between. CDR3 in amino acids: CASSQDWGRNEKLFF. For the CDR3, the DNA is TGCGCCAGCAGCCAAGATTGGGGACGCAATGAAAAACTGTTTTTT.

This clone was detected a few times. This chain connects TRBV2 to TRBJ1-2; 7 bases fit TRBD1. The CDR3 is 14 residues long. Unmatched junction bases numbered 0, after V lost 2 bases and J lost 0 bases. CDR1 and CDR2 from the germline V gene are SNHLY and FYNNEI. In DNA, the CDR3 is TGTGCCAGCAGTGAACAGGGGGCTAACTATGGCTACACCTTC. Protein product: CASSEQGANYGYTF.

The gene calls are TRBV7-2 and TRBJ2-2, with D uncertain. Trimming removed 2 bases at V and 7 bases at J, with 14 bases between. Germline CDR1 reads SGHTA; CDR2 reads FQGNSA. CDR3 size: 15 residues. CDR3 in amino acids: CASSLRPRVGGELFF. CDR3 nucleotides: TGTGCCAGCAGCTTACGGCCTAGGGTCGGCGGGGAGCTGTTTTTT.

The chain joins TRBV18 to TRBJ1-5; the D is unclear. Trimming took 2 bases from V and 1 from J, leaving 15 bases between them. In germline, CDR1 is KGHSH, CDR2 LQKENI. The CDR3 length is 17 residues. The CDR3: CASSPYGGMGSNQPQHF. CDR3 in DNA: TGTGCCAGCTCACCATACGGAGGGATGGGAAGCAATCAGCCCCAGCATTTT. The whole variable domain, filled in from reference TRBV18 and TRBJ1-5, reads NAGVMQNPRHLVRRRGQEARLRCSPMKGHSHVYWYRQLPEEGLKFMVYLQKENIIDESGMPKERFSAEFPKEGPSILRIQQVVRGDSAAYFCASSPYGGMGSNQPQHFGDGTRLSIL.

This clone is a singleton in its sample. J is TRBJ2-2 and V is TRBV2; a weak D match, TRBD1 (7 bases). The length of the CDR3 is 15 residues. Trimming took off 6 bases at V and 5 bases at J, with 16 bases between the two ends. Germline CDR1 is SNHLY and CDR2 is FYNNEI. The CDR3 here is CASRTEGARTGELFF. CDR3 sequence (DNA): TGTGCCAGCAGAACGGAGGGGGCGCGGACCGGGGAGCTGTTTTTT.